These 18 T cell receptor beta chains originate from one sample sequenced in a study of CD8 T cells in ankylosing spondylitis. General study results and limits: Seemingly characteristic of ankylosing spondylitis blood was a TCR beta motif consisting of under 10 highly homologous variants.

Each CDR3 protein gets one entry after TCRdb re-called the 5' RACE reads with MiXCR. The sample lists 700,000 to 850,000 distinct CDR3 sequences; about an eighth were seen once. No antigen has been assigned to these receptors. Sequencing was performed on blood, either unsorted or a sorted T cell fraction (not recorded which). The receptor set was obtained from a male donor with ankylosing spondylitis.

The rearrangement uses TRBV5-1 and TRBJ1-1; D uncertain. The CDR3 totals 15 residues. CDR1 and CDR2 (germline): SGHRS, YFSETQ. With 5 bases removed from V and 0 bases from J, the gap between germline ends came to 14 bases. CDR3 coding DNA: TGCGCCAGCAGGGGAGGGCCAATTATGAACACTGAAGCTTTCTTT. It codes for CASRGGPIMNTEAFF.

This clonotype has ten or more counts. The rearrangement joins TRBV15 to TRBJ1-5; tentative D call: TRBD1 (6 bases). This CDR3 region has 15 residues. Germline CDR1 reads LNHNV; CDR2 reads YYDKDF (reference sequence). V gave up 3 bases and J gave up 7 bases, with 16 bases separating them. In DNA form, the CDR3 reads TGTGCCACCAGCAGCGAGCTTGGAGGGGGACAGCCCCAGCATTTT. It is translated as CATSSELGGGQPQHF.

This chain links TRBV20-1 with TRBJ2-2; no reliable D call. The CDR3 extends over 14 amino acids. CDR1 and CDR2 (germline): DFQATT, SNEGSKA (reference sequence). Between the trimmed V and J ends, which lost 0 bases and 7 bases, there was a span of 12 bases. CDR3 nucleotide sequence: TGCAGTGCTAGAGATACGCGACGTTACGGGGAGCTGTTTTTT. It translates to CSARDTRRYGELFF.

This clonotype was detected ten times or more. The V gene is TRBV7-2, the J gene TRBJ1-1; TRBD1 agrees at 9 bases. V lost 6 bases to trimming and J lost 3 bases; unmatched junction nucleotides: 5. The CDR3 consists of 14 residues. The germline gives CDR1 SGHTA, CDR2 FQGNSA. CDR3 nucleotide sequence: TGTGCCAGCAGGCCGCGGGACAGGGACACTGAAGCTTTCTTT. Translating gives CASRPRDRDTEAFF.

At least ten counts were recorded for this clonotype. CDR3 DNA sequence: TGTGCCAGCAGTCCAAGAGGGGCGGGAGGGACCTACGAGCAGTACTTC. Amino acids: CASSPRGAGGTYEQYF. The chain combines TRBV12-3 or TRBV12-4 with TRBJ2-7; the match to TRBD2 covers 9 bases. The CDR3 loop spans 16 amino acids. The V segment lost 5 bases and the J segment 2 bases; nucleotides outside the gene matches: 10.

The sample holds a few counts of this clonotype. V usage is TRBV29-1 and J usage is TRBJ2-7; 7 bases fit TRBD2. The V gene end was trimmed by 4 bases and the J gene end by 3 bases; junction bases not matched to a gene: 3. CDR1 and CDR2 from the germline V gene are SQVTM and ANQGSEA. The length of the CDR3 is 12 residues. The CDR3 DNA sequence: TGCAGCGTTGGGAGGACTAGCTACGAGCAGTACTTC. Its translation is CSVGRTSYEQYF.

The V call is TRBV20-1, the J call TRBJ2-7; D might be TRBD1 (5 bases). V shed 0 bases and J shed 1 base, with 13 bases lying between them. The CDR3 sequence is 15 residues long. Germline values: CDR1 DFQATT, CDR2 SNEGSKA (reference sequence). The CDR3 coding sequence is TGCAGTGCTAGAGATTCAGGGCCTGTGTCCTACGAGCAGTACTTC. This encodes CSARDSGPVSYEQYF.

A few counts support this clonotype. The CDR3 DNA reads TGCGCCAGCAGCTGGAAGAGAGCGGTGGCAGGAAACACCATATATTTT. It is translated as CASSWKRAVAGNTIYF. The rearrangement uses TRBV4-1 and TRBJ1-3, with unresolved D. V gave up 5 bases and J gave up 4 bases, with 18 bases separating them. This CDR3 has 16 residues. Germline lookup yields CDR1 MGHRA and CDR2 YSYEKL.

The chain has TRBV6-1 and TRBJ2-5, with 7 bases matching TRBD1. Germline trimming cut 7 bases from V and 6 bases from J; bases unmatched to any gene: 11. The CDR3 runs 14 residues. CDR1 is MNHNS, CDR2 SASEGT, per germline. In nucleotides, the CDR3 is TGTGCCAGCACCAACAGGGGATTGGGGAAGACCCAGTACTTC. It is translated as CASTNRGLGKTQYF.

This chain joins TRBV27 and TRBJ2-6; 10 nucleotides match TRBD1. CDR3 length: 16 amino acids. The germline V gene has CDR1 MNHEY and CDR2 SMNVEV (reference sequence). V was clipped by 6 bases and J by 2 bases; unmatched bases: 4. CDR3 bases: TGTGCCAGCAGGAGGACAGGGGGGGCTGGGGCCAACGTCCTGACTTTC. Translation: CASRRTGGAGANVLTF.

Comment on this clonotype: One end of the junction is discordant with germline, which a read error may explain. V and J are TRBV7-2 and TRBJ2-1; maybe TRBD2 (5 bases). Per the germline V gene, CDR1 is SGHTA and CDR2 is FQGNSA. CDR3 size: 13 residues. CDR3 amino acids: CASSLAGSGEQFF. The DNA of the CDR3 is TGTGCCAGCAGCCTAGCTGGGTCGGGGGAGCAGTTCTTC.

The sample holds a few counts of this clonotype. The J gene is TRBJ2-5, the V gene TRBV5-1; D remains ambiguous. Trimming removed 1 base from V and 3 bases from J, with 10 bases in between. There are 14 residues in the CDR3. Germline V gene lookup returns CDR1 SGHRS and CDR2 YFSETQ. The CDR3 is CASSLTPVEETQYF. For the CDR3, the DNA is TGCGCCAGCAGCTTGACCCCGGTCGAAGAGACCCAGTACTTC.

A few counts support this clonotype. The chain combines TRBV20-1 with TRBJ1-4; TRBD1 matches 9 bases. The CDR3 consists of 14 residues. CDR1 and CDR2 (germline): DFQATT, SNEGSKA (reference sequence). The trim removed 5 bases at V and 7 bases at J, leaving 8 bases unmatched. CDR3 in DNA: TGCAGTGCTTCATCCGGGACAGGGCCTGAAAAACTGTTTTTT. Translating gives CSASSGTGPEKLFF.

This clonotype was counted many times. The gene calls are TRBV12-3 or TRBV12-4 and TRBJ1-1; tentative D call: TRBD1 (6 bases). Trimming left V 8 bases short and J 4 bases short, with 17 bases between. This CDR3 contains 14 residues. The CDR3 bases are TGTGCCAGCGACAGGCAAACGGGCGGCACTGAAGCTTTCTTT. Translating gives CASDRQTGGTEAFF.

This rearrangement joins TRBV25-1 to TRBJ1-2; 12 nucleotides match TRBD1. Germline lookup yields CDR1 MGHDK and CDR2 SYGVNS. V trimming: 2 bases; J trimming: 4 bases; junction bases outside the gene matches: 2. The length of the CDR3 is 15 residues. CDR3 sequence (DNA): TGTGCCAGCAGTGAACCGGGACAGGGGGCCTATGGCTACACCTTC. Amino acids: CASSEPGQGAYGYTF.

The genes are TRBV20-1 and TRBJ1-5; weak D call: TRBD1 (5 bases). The V gene's germline CDR1 is DFQATT and CDR2 SNEGSKA (reference sequence). The CDR3 extends over 16 amino acids. The V end was cut by 3 bases, the J end by 0 bases, with 15 bases between. The DNA of the CDR3 is TGCAGTGCTAGTCCCGGGGGGGGGTTTAGCAATCAGCCCCAGCATTTT. Its translation: CSASPGGGFSNQPQHF.

The sample holds many counts of this clonotype. This chain joins TRBV29-1 and TRBJ1-5; D unresolved. The CDR3 length is 13 residues. Germline assignment: CDR1 SQVTM and CDR2 ANQGSEA. The V gene lost 4 bases and the J gene lost 3 bases, with 10 bases spanning the gap. The CDR3 DNA reads TGCAGCGTTGGAAGAGGCCCCAATCAGCCCCAGCATTTT. Its translation: CSVGRGPNQPQHF.

This clonotype was found many times. The CDR3 spells CASSQTWGVNIQYF. CDR3 nucleotides: TGTGCCAGCAGCCAAACCTGGGGGGTAAACATTCAGTACTTC. V gene TRBV7-2 combines with J gene TRBJ2-4, with a weak D call TRBD2 (6 bases). Trimming cost V 5 bases and J 6 bases, with 14 bases left between them. The CDR3 runs to 14 residues. Germline CDR1 is SGHTA and CDR2 is FQGNSA.